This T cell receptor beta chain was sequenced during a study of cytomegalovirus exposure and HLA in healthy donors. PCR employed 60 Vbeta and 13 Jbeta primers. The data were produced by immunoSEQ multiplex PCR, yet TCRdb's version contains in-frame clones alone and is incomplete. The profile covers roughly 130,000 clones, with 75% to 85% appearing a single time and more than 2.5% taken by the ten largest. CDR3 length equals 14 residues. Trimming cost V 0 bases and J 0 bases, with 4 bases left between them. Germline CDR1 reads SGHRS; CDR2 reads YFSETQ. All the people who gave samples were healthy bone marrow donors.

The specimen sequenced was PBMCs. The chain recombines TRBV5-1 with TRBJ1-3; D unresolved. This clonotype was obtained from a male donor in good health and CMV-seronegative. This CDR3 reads CASSLGNSGNTIYF. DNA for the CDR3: TGCGCCAGCAGCTTGGGTAACTCTGGAAACACCATATATTTT.